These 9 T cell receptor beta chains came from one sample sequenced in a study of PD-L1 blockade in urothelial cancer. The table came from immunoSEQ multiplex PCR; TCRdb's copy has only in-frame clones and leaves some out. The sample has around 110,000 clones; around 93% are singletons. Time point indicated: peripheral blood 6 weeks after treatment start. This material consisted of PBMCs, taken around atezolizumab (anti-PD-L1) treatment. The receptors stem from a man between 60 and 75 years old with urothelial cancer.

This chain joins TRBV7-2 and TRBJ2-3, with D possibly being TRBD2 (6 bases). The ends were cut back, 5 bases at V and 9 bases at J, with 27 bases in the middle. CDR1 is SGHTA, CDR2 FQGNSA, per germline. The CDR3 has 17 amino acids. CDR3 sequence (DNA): TGTGCCAGCAGCCCGCTCGGACTAACGTTTATAAAAGAGACGCAGTATTTT. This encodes CASSPLGLTFIKETQYF.

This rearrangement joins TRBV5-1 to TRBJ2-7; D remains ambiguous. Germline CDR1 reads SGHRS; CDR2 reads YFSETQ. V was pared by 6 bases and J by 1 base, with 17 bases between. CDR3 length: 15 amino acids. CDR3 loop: CASTSDTFPSYEQYF. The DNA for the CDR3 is TGCGCCAGCACCTCTGACACCTTCCCTTCCTACGAGCAGTACTTC.

The CDR3 DNA reads TGTGCCAGCAGTTACCCTCAGGGGACTAATGAAAAACTGTTTTTT. This encodes CASSYPQGTNEKLFF. This chain uses TRBV6-6 with TRBJ1-4, with D perhaps TRBD1 (6 bases). The CDR3 loop spans 15 amino acids. Between the trimmed V and J ends, which lost 2 bases and 2 bases, there was a span of 9 bases. Germline V gene data show CDR1 as MNHNY and CDR2 as SVGAGI (reference sequence).

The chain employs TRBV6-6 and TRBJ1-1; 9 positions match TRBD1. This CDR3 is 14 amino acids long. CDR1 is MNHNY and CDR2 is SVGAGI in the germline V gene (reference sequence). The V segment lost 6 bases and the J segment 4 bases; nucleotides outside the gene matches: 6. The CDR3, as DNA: TGTGCCAGCAGGTCCGGGACAGGGAGCACTGAAGCTTTCTTT. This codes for CASRSGTGSTEAFF.

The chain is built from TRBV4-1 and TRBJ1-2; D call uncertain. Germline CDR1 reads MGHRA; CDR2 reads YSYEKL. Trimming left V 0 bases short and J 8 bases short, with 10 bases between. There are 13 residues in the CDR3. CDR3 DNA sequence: TGCGCCAGCAGCCAAGATCCCGGTGCCGGCTACACCTTC. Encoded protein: CASSQDPGAGYTF.

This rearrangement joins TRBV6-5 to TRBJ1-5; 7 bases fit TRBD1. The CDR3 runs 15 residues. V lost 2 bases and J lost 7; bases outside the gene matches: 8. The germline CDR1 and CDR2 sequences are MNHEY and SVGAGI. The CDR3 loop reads CASSYRYRGGQPQHF. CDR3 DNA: TGTGCCAGCAGTTACCGATACAGGGGCGGACAGCCCCAGCATTTT.

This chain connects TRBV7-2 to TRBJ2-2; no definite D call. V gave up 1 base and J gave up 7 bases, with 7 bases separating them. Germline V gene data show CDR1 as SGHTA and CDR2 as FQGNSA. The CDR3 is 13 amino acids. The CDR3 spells CASSLVRDGELFF. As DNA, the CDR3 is TGTGCCAGCAGCTTAGTTAGAGACGGGGAGCTGTTTTTT.

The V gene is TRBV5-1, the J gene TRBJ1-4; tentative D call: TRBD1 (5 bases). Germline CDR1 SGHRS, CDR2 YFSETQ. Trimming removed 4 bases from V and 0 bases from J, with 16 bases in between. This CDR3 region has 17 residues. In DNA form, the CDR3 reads TGCGCCAGCAGCCCGGGACGGACTACCCCAACTAATGAAAAACTGTTTTTT. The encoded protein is CASSPGRTTPTNEKLFF.

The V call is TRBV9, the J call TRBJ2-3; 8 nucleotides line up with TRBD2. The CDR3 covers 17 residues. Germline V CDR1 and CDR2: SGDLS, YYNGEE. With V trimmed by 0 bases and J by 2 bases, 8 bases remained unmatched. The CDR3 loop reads CASSVGDSGEFTDTQYF. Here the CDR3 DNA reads TGTGCCAGCAGCGTAGGAGATAGCGGGGAATTCACAGATACGCAGTATTTT.